Listed here are 21 T cell receptor beta chains from one sample, sequenced in a study of OX40 agonist ivuxolimab in advanced cancers. Profiled with immunoSEQ multiplex PCR; TCRdb holds only in-frame clones, not every one. The sample has roughly 19,000 clones; 84% are singletons. Here the sequenced sample was CD4+ or CD8+ T cells sorted from blood, taken in a trial of the OX40 agonist ivuxolimab. The receptors shown here come from an adult with an advanced solid tumor such as melanoma, head and neck, liver or kidney cancer.

This clone was seen only once. The chain recombines TRBV28 with TRBJ2-5; either TRBD1 or TRBD2 may supply D (6 bases each). Trimming removed 7 bases from V and 5 bases from J, with 20 bases in between. The germline gives CDR1 MDHEN, CDR2 SYDVKM. The length of the CDR3 is 15 residues. In DNA form, the CDR3 reads TGTGCCAGCACCACGGACGAGGGGGGTGGGGAGACCCAGTACTTC. Amino acid sequence: CASTTDEGGGETQYF.

J is TRBJ1-5 and V is TRBV30; 7 positions match TRBD1. CDR3 length: 16 amino acids. The germline CDR1 and CDR2 sequences are GTSNPN and SVGIG (reference sequence). The V segment lost 1 base and the J segment 4 bases; nucleotides outside the gene matches: 10. CDR3 DNA: TGTGCCTGGAGTGGGGGACAGCCAAATTTTAATCAGCCCCAGCATTTT. Translated, it gives CAWSGGQPNFNQPQHF.

The chain carries TRBV28 and TRBJ2-7; 7 bases are shared with TRBD1. This CDR3 spans 12 amino acids. Trimming removed 10 bases from V and 1 base from J; junction bases left unmatched: 4. The V gene's germline CDR1 is MDHEN and CDR2 SYDVKM. The CDR3 coding sequence is TGTGCCACCGGACAGGCTTCCTACGAGCAGTACTTC. It specifies CATGQASYEQYF.

This chain connects TRBV27 to TRBJ1-5; D unclear. The CDR3 covers 13 residues. Germline values: CDR1 MNHEY, CDR2 SMNVEV (reference sequence). V was clipped by 3 bases and J by 4 bases, with 7 bases between them. The CDR3, as DNA: TGTGCCAGCAGTTTGCAGCCTAATCAGCCCCAGCATTTT. This encodes CASSLQPNQPQHF.

This chain connects TRBV6-5 to TRBJ1-4, with D unclear. V lost 8 bases to trimming and J lost 7 bases, with 14 bases between them. CDR1 MNHEY and CDR2 SVGAGI come from the germline V gene. CDR3 size: 13 residues. The CDR3 region has the DNA TGTGCCAGCTATTCTGGGAGGAGTGAAAAACTGTTTTTT. This encodes CASYSGRSEKLFF.

This chain connects TRBV5-4 to TRBJ2-5, with D hard to call. V was shortened by 0 bases and J by 0 bases, with 9 bases between the two germline ends. Germline-derived CDR1 and CDR2 are SGHNT and YYREEE (reference sequence). The CDR3 covers 15 residues. CDR3 sequence reads: CASSLVQEYQETQYF. DNA of the CDR3: TGTGCCAGCAGCTTGGTCCAGGAGTACCAAGAGACCCAGTACTTC.

This chain links TRBV19 with TRBJ2-3, with 8 bases aligning to TRBD2. CDR1 is LNHDA, CDR2 SQIVND, per germline (reference sequence). This CDR3 has 15 amino acids. After removal of 4 bases from V and 5 bases from J, the junction contained 8 bases not matched to a gene. The CDR3 DNA sequence: TGTGCCAGTAGTACCGCGGGGGGAGGGCTAGATACGCAGTATTTT. Protein product: CASSTAGGGLDTQYF.

The gene calls are TRBV6-5 and TRBJ2-1; no definite D call. The CDR3 extends over 13 amino acids. V was clipped by 5 bases and J by 10 bases, with 15 bases between them. Looked up from germline, CDR1 is MNHEY and CDR2 is SVGAGI. The CDR3 sequence: CASSPQYPQEQFF. The CDR3, as DNA: TGTGCCAGCAGTCCCCAGTACCCTCAGGAGCAGTTCTTC.

V is TRBV19 and J is TRBJ2-7, with D maybe TRBD1 (5 bases). CDR3 size: 13 residues. V lost 5 bases, J lost 1 base, and 9 bases lay in between. CDR1 is LNHDA, CDR2 SQIVND, per germline (reference sequence). CDR3 sequence (DNA): TGTGCCAGTAGTCCGACAGTTTCCTACGAGCAGTACTTC. It is translated as CASSPTVSYEQYF.

The chain joins TRBV29-1 to TRBJ1-1; D possibly corresponds to TRBD1 (5 bases). There are 12 residues in the CDR3. Germline values: CDR1 SQVTM, CDR2 ANQGSEA. Trimming removed 4 bases at V and 8 bases at J, with 14 bases between. CDR3 loop: CSVVGGTREAFF. The DNA for the CDR3 is TGCAGCGTTGTCGGGGGGACGAGAGAAGCTTTCTTT.

This chain links TRBV6-6 with TRBJ1-1; the D gene is possibly TRBD1 (6 bases). CDR3 length equals 14 residues. Germline CDR1 and CDR2: MNHNY and SVGAGI (reference sequence). Trimming removed 2 bases at V and 6 bases at J, with 13 bases between. CDR3 loop: CASSYAGGLAEAFF. Here the CDR3 DNA reads TGTGCCAGCAGTTACGCTGGGGGCTTGGCTGAAGCTTTCTTT.

This clone was observed once. The chain joins TRBV5-1 to TRBJ2-2; D might be TRBD2 (6 bases). Between the trimmed V and J ends, which lost 0 bases and 3 bases, there was a span of 6 bases. Germline CDR1 is SGHRS and CDR2 is YFSETQ. The CDR3 extends over 14 amino acids. CDR3 nucleotide sequence: TGCGCCAGCAGCTTGGGGGACTACACCGGGGAGCTGTTTTTT. The encoded protein is CASSLGDYTGELFF. Variable domain in full (rest from reference TRBV5-1 and TRBJ2-2): KAGVTQTPRYLIKTRGQQVTLSCSPISGHRSVSWYQQTPGQGLQFLFEYFSETQRNKGNFPGRFSGRQFSNSRSEMNVSTLELGDSALYLCASSLGDYTGELFFGEGSRLTVL.

Only one count was recorded for this clone. This rearrangement joins TRBV27 to TRBJ1-2, with D unresolved. Germline V CDR1 and CDR2: MNHEY, SMNVEV (reference sequence). The CDR3 loop spans 14 amino acids. With 2 bases removed from V and 4 bases from J, the gap between germline ends came to 11 bases. Here the CDR3 reads CASSLGRGLYGYTF. For the CDR3, the DNA is TGTGCCAGCAGTTTAGGGCGGGGTCTCTATGGCTACACCTTC.

This clone was detected a few times. This sequence joins TRBV6-4 and TRBJ2-3; TRBD2 matches 9 bases. J gave up 1 base and V 0 bases, and 8 bases lay outside the gene matches. Germline assignment: CDR1 MRHNA and CDR2 SNTAGT. This CDR3 is built from 18 residues. The CDR3 coding sequence is TGTGCCAGCAGTGACTCCTTTGGCGGGGGGGCCGGCACAGATACGCAGTATTTT. Translating it yields CASSDSFGGGAGTDTQYF.

The CDR3 coding sequence is TGCGCCAGCAGCTTAAGGAACAGTGGGCCCCTCGAGCAGTACTTC. Translated: CASSLRNSGPLEQYF. This chain joins TRBV5-1 and TRBJ2-7; D call uncertain. V shed 2 bases and J shed 6 bases, with 18 bases lying between them. The CDR3 loop spans 15 amino acids. Germline V gene lookup returns CDR1 SGHRS and CDR2 YFSETQ.

The rearrangement joins TRBV4-2 to TRBJ2-7, with 9 bases that match TRBD1. Germline CDR1 reads LGHNA; CDR2 reads YNFKEQ. V shed 0 bases, J shed 7 bases, and the junction held 13 bases outside the gene matches. The CDR3 is 17 residues long. The CDR3 region is CASSQEAWGQGSREQYF. In DNA form, the CDR3 reads TGTGCCAGCAGCCAAGAAGCTTGGGGACAGGGTTCTAGAGAGCAGTACTTC.

V and J are TRBV12-5 and TRBJ2-6, with D uncertain. V lost 6 bases to trimming and J lost 0 bases, with 6 bases between them. This CDR3 comprises 14 residues. CDR1 and CDR2 from the germline V gene are LGHNT and FRNRAP. The CDR3 loop reads CASGKDSGANVLTF. CDR3 nucleotide sequence: TGTGCTAGTGGGAAGGACTCTGGGGCCAACGTCCTGACTTTC.

The chain combines TRBV7-9 with TRBJ1-6; D gene ambiguous. CDR3 size: 17 residues. Germline lookup yields CDR1 SEHNR and CDR2 FQNEAQ (reference sequence). V shed 5 bases and J shed 0 bases, with 14 bases lying between them. The CDR3 DNA reads as TGTGCCAGCAGCCGTCTGGGAATTAGCTCCTATAATTCACCCCTCCACTTT. Protein product: CASSRLGISSYNSPLHF. The complete variable domain, with remaining parts taken from reference TRBV7-9 and TRBJ1-6, reads DTGVSQNPRHKITKRGQNVTFRCDPISEHNRLYWYRQTLGQGPEFLTYFQNEAQLEKSRLLSDRFSAERPKGSFSTLEIQRTEQGDSAMYLCASSRLGISSYNSPLHFGNGTRLTVT.

V is TRBV9 and J is TRBJ2-3; D gene ambiguous. The CDR3 runs 15 residues. V was shortened by 1 base and J by 0 bases, with 9 bases between the two germline ends. The germline V gene encodes CDR1 SGDLS and CDR2 YYNGEE. CDR3 sequence: CASSVRPTSTDTQYF. CDR3 nucleotides: TGTGCCAGCAGCGTACGCCCAACGAGCACAGATACGCAGTATTTT.

CDR3 loop: CASSFAQGTYNSPLHF. CDR3 DNA sequence: TGTGCCAGCAGCTTTGCCCAGGGCACATATAATTCACCCCTCCACTTT. The chain recombines TRBV5-8 with TRBJ1-6; TRBD1 is a possible D gene (5 bases). Trimming removed 2 bases from V and 4 bases from J, with 13 bases in between. CDR1 and CDR2 (germline): SGHTS, YDEGEE. This CDR3 is 16 amino acids long.

V and J are TRBV29-1 and TRBJ1-2, with no clear D. With 6 bases removed from V and 6 bases from J, the gap between germline ends came to 11 bases. There are 11 residues in the CDR3. Per the germline V gene, CDR1 is SQVTM and CDR2 is ANQGSEA. The CDR3 nucleotides read TGCAGCGTACCACTGCCTGATGGCTACACCTTC. Protein: CSVPLPDGYTF.